This T cell receptor beta chain was captured by sequencing in a study of blood T cell repertoires in COVID-19. As for the study in general: Specimens from acute and convalescent COVID-19 originated in the United States, Italy and Spain. PBMCs, B-cell-depleted T cells, or T cells were the source of the cDNA or gDNA that made up the material.

Authors' data handling: Researchers report that nucleated cell counts were estimated from reference gene primer amplification. The table came from immunoSEQ multiplex PCR; TCRdb's copy has only in-frame clones and leaves some out. V and J calls and clone size are copied from that table; D and trimming were computed from the DNA. Seen here are around 99,000 clones, about 78% observed once, and the top ten hold roughly 4%. CDR3 size: 15 residues. With V trimmed by 3 bases and J by 2 bases, 10 bases remained unmatched. The V gene's germline CDR1 is DFQATT and CDR2 SNEGSKA (reference sequence). Sequenced: peripheral blood. The chain links TRBV20-1 to TRBJ2-7, with 7 bases fitting TRBD1. The receptor's source is a human donor in a cohort sampled during active or convalescent COVID-19. For the CDR3, the DNA is TGCAGTGCTAGTTTAGGGACAGCCGAGCCCTACGAGCAGTACTTC. Translation gives CSASLGTAEPYEQYF.